Listed below are T cell receptor beta chains from one sample, sequenced in a study of T-cell memory formation after mild COVID-19. TCRdb itself ran the 5' RACE reads through MiXCR, one entry per CDR3 protein. The table includes under 90,000 distinct CDR3 sequences, 14% detected once. Sequencing used PBMCs or a T cell subset sorted from them (not recorded which). Every receptor here comes from an adult woman who had mild COVID-19 (a few samples of this study predate the infection). Cell type and time point are not known. CDR3s include the opening cysteine and the closing phenylalanine or tryptophan. The D gene is left open where the match is weak. Some rows have no size entry. The others give once, few or many, or a class for an expanded clone.

TRBV12-3/TRBV12-4	few	TRBD2	TRBJ2-1	TGTGCCAGCAGTTCGGGACTAGTGCGCTACAATGAGCAGTTCTTC	CASSSGLVRYNEQFF
TRBV7-9	many	-	TRBJ2-1	TGTGCCAGCAGCCCCAAGACCTGGGATGAGCAGTTCTTC	CASSPKTWDEQFF
TRBV29-1	-	-	TRBJ1-1	TGCAGCGTCCAGCCGGAAGAAATGTTAGCTTTCTTT	CSVQPEEMLAFF
TRBV6-2/TRBV6-3	few	-	TRBJ2-7	TGTGCCAGCCAACAGGTGGATCTCTACTACGAGCAGTACTTC	CASQQVDLYYEQYF
TRBV5-1	few	TRBD2	TRBJ2-7	TGCGCCAGCAGCTTGGGGACTAGCGGGGGGGCCATCCACGAGCAGTACTTC	CASSLGTSGGAIHEQYF
TRBV7-3	-	TRBD2	TRBJ2-1	TGTGCCAGCAGTCGCGGGGGACCCCCGAACAACAATGAGCAGTTCTTC	CASSRGGPPNNNEQFF
TRBV5-5	few	-	TRBJ1-5	TGTGCCAGCAGCTTGTACCTGAGGGAGAATCAGCCCCAGCATTTT	CASSLYLRENQPQHF
TRBV9	few	-	TRBJ2-3	TGTGCCAGCAGCGTAGTGGCTGGGGGCGGAACAGATACGCAGTATTTT	CASSVVAGGGTDTQYF
TRBV7-2	few	TRBD1	TRBJ1-5	TGTGCCAGCAGCCCAACCCCCGGGACAGGGTGGGACAATCAGCCCCAGCATTTT	CASSPTPGTGWDNQPQHF
TRBV7-6	many	-	TRBJ2-7	TGTGCCAGCAGCTTAGACCCAGGGAGCGACGAGCAGTACTTC	CASSLDPGSDEQYF
TRBV5-1	few	-	TRBJ2-7	TGCGCCAGCAGCTTGACCGGGAACGGGATCCGCGAGCAGTACTTC	CASSLTGNGIREQYF
TRBV6-2/TRBV6-3	-	TRBD2	TRBJ2-1	TGTGCCAGCGTAAAGTCCGAGCCGGGACTAGCGGGATCGCGAACCTACAATGAGCAGTTCTTC	CASVKSEPGLAGSRTYNEQFF
TRBV10-3	-	-	TRBJ2-7	TGTGCCATCAGTGAAACCTACGAGCAGTACTTC	CAISETYEQYF
TRBV11-3	few	-	TRBJ2-2	TGTGCCAGCAGCCCCTCCCGGGCGAACACCGGGGAGCTGTTTTTT	CASSPSRANTGELFF
TRBV7-8	few	TRBD1	TRBJ2-7	TGTGCCAGCAGCGCTCGGGACAGGGGCCAGTCCTACGAGCAGTACTTC	CASSARDRGQSYEQYF
TRBV5-6	few	-	TRBJ2-3	TGTGCCAGCAGCTTGGCGAGCGGGCCCACAGATACGCAGTATTTT	CASSLASGPTDTQYF
TRBV30	-	-	TRBJ2-7	TGTGCCTGGAGTGGCCCGAGCTCCTACGAGCAGTACTTC	CAWSGPSSYEQYF
TRBV27	few	-	TRBJ1-1	TGTGCCAGCAGTCACACCGGGACGGTGAACACTGAAGCTTTCTTT	CASSHTGTVNTEAFF
TRBV20-1	many	-	TRBJ2-7	TGCAGTGCCGACGGAACCCTCTCCTACGAGCAGTACTTC	CSADGTLSYEQYF
TRBV2	-	TRBD1	TRBJ1-6	TGTGCCAGCCACCGACAGGGAAGCTCCTATAATTCACCCCTCCACTTT	CASHRQGSSYNSPLHF
TRBV7-3	-	-	TRBJ1-1	TGTGCCAGCAGCTTAATTCATGGCGGGCGCACTGAAGCTTTCTTT	CASSLIHGGRTEAFF
TRBV29-1	-	-	TRBJ2-7	TGCAGCGCCGGGACAAACCTACCCTACGAGCAGTACTTC	CSAGTNLPYEQYF
TRBV7-9	few	TRBD1	TRBJ1-2	TGTGCCAGCAGCATTCTGACAGGGGGCTATGGCTACACCTTC	CASSILTGGYGYTF
TRBV7-3	-	-	TRBJ1-1	TGTGCCAGCAGCTTAACCCCCAGCACAATGAACACTGAAGCTTTCTTT	CASSLTPSTMNTEAFF
TRBV4-2	-	-	TRBJ1-2	TGTGCCAGCAGCCCCCCAGGGTTAAGATATGGCTACACCTTC	CASSPPGLRYGYTF
TRBV4-2	-	-	TRBJ1-1	TGTGCCAGCAGCCAAGTCGGGAACACTGAAGCTTTCTTT	CASSQVGNTEAFF
TRBV4-3	many	TRBD2	TRBJ2-7	TGCGCCAGCAGCATGGGGCTAGCGGGAGAAACCTACGAGCAGTACTTC	CASSMGLAGETYEQYF
TRBV12-3/TRBV12-4	-	TRBD2	TRBJ2-5	TGTGCCAGCAGTCCCTCTAGCGGGAGTGGCCAAGAGACCCAGTACTTC	CASSPSSGSGQETQYF
TRBV16	-	-	TRBJ1-6	TGTGCCAGCCACTCCATTGGCTCCTATAATTCACCCCTCCACTTT	CASHSIGSYNSPLHF
TRBV20-1	-	-	TRBJ2-7	TGCAGTGCTAGGCGGGGAACCTACGAGCAGTACTTC	CSARRGTYEQYF
TRBV5-1	few	TRBD1	TRBJ1-2	TGCGCCAGCAGCTTTTCAGGGGGCCAAAGTTATGGCTACACCTTC	CASSFSGGQSYGYTF
TRBV29-1	-	TRBD2	TRBJ2-1	TGCAGCGGCGACACTAGCGGGAGGAGTGAGCAGTTCTTC	CSGDTSGRSEQFF
TRBV27	few	-	TRBJ2-3	TGTGCCAGCAGTTCCCAGACGGGCACAGATACGCAGTATTTT	CASSSQTGTDTQYF
TRBV4-1	few	TRBD2	TRBJ2-3	TGCGCCAGCAGCAAAGGACTAGCGGGAAGGGCAGATACGCAGTATTTT	CASSKGLAGRADTQYF
TRBV27	few	TRBD2	TRBJ2-1	TGTGCCAGCAGTTTCATTAGCGGGAGGGCAGATGAGCAGTTCTTC	CASSFISGRADEQFF
TRBV28	-	TRBD2	TRBJ2-5	TGTGCCAGCAGTTCGGGGGGAGAGACCCAGTACTTC	CASSSGGETQYF
TRBV14	-	-	TRBJ1-2	TGTGCCAGCAGCCAGTACTTATCGGGGGGTAATGGCTACACCTTC	CASSQYLSGGNGYTF
TRBV4-3	-	TRBD2	TRBJ2-7	TGCGCCAGCAGCCAAGCCATGGATAGCGGGAGGGCCTACGAGCAGTACTTC	CASSQAMDSGRAYEQYF
TRBV7-2	-	-	TRBJ2-1	TGTGCCAGCAGCTTTCGCGAGCTATACAATGAGCAGTTCTTC	CASSFRELYNEQFF
TRBV7-9	-	TRBD2	TRBJ2-3	TGTGCCAGCAGCTCGGGACTAGCGGGAGATACGCAGTATTTT	CASSSGLAGDTQYF
TRBV12-3/TRBV12-4	-	-	TRBJ1-5	TGTGCCAGCAGCCGGGACGATAGCAATCAGCCCCAGCATTTT	CASSRDDSNQPQHF
TRBV11-2	-	TRBD1	TRBJ1-1	TGTGCCAGCACCGTAATACCGACAGGGTACACTGAAGCTTTCTTT	CASTVIPTGYTEAFF
TRBV4-3	once	TRBD2	TRBJ2-1	TGCGCCAGCAGCCAAGAGCGGGGGAGATACAATGAGCAGTTCTTC	CASSQERGRYNEQFF
TRBV7-9	-	TRBD2	TRBJ2-5	TGTGCCAGCAGCTTAGCCGGGGGGGCAGAGACCCAGTACTTC	CASSLAGGAETQYF
TRBV29-1	-	-	TRBJ2-7	TGCAGCGTTGAGGGAGACAGCTCCTACGAGCAGTACTTC	CSVEGDSSYEQYF
TRBV7-9	few	-	TRBJ2-5	TGTGCCAGCAGCGCGTCGCGCGGGATACGGAAAGAGACCCAGTACTTC	CASSASRGIRKETQYF
TRBV14	-	-	TRBJ2-3	TGTGCCAGCAGCCAGAAACTCACAGATACGCAGTATTTT	CASSQKLTDTQYF
TRBV7-8	-	-	TRBJ1-1	TGTGCCAGCCTCTCAGCAAATCGGGCGGGGGCTAGGTCTGAAGCTTTCTTT	CASLSANRAGARSEAFF
TRBV4-1	-	-	TRBJ2-7	TGCGCCAGCAGCCAAGTGAGCGGCAGCTCCTACGAGCAGTACTTC	CASSQVSGSSYEQYF
TRBV20-1	few	TRBD1	TRBJ2-4	TGCAGTGCTAGACCGGGACAGGGGGCAAACATTCAGTACTTC	CSARPGQGANIQYF
TRBV7-3	-	TRBD2	TRBJ2-3	TGTGCCAGCAGCCCCGGACTAGCGGGGGGTAGCACAGATACGCAGTATTTT	CASSPGLAGGSTDTQYF
TRBV4-3	-	TRBD2	TRBJ2-1	TGCGCCAGCAGCCAAGAATTTGCTAGCGGGAGGCCATACAATGAGCAGTTCTTC	CASSQEFASGRPYNEQFF
TRBV6-6	-	-	TRBJ1-5	TGTGCCAGCAGCCCCAATCGTGGTCAGCCCCAGCATTTT	CASSPNRGQPQHF
TRBV27	-	TRBD2	TRBJ2-7	TGTGCCAGCAGTTGGACTAGCGACTCCTACGAGCAGTACTTC	CASSWTSDSYEQYF
TRBV20-1	few	TRBD2	TRBJ2-3	TGCAGTGCTCCCGTTAGTGGACTAGCGGGGGTTTACGGAGATACGCAGTATTTT	CSAPVSGLAGVYGDTQYF
TRBV5-6	few	TRBD2	TRBJ2-7	TGTGCCAGCTCGCCGACTAGCGGAGCCCGGGTGTCCTACGAGCAGTACTTC	CASSPTSGARVSYEQYF
TRBV7-9	-	-	TRBJ2-3	TGTGCCAGCAGCTTTCCGGACCTTCAAGCCGGAGATACGCAGTATTTT	CASSFPDLQAGDTQYF
TRBV12-3/TRBV12-4	few	-	TRBJ2-2	TGTGCCAGCACTCTGGGAACCGGGGAGCTGTTTTTT	CASTLGTGELFF
TRBV3-1	few	TRBD1	TRBJ2-7	TGTGCCAGCAGCCAAGGTCGGACAGGGAGCTCCTACGAGCAGTACTTC	CASSQGRTGSSYEQYF
TRBV18	-	TRBD1	TRBJ1-1	TGTGCCAGCTCCCGGGACAGGGTGAACACTGAAGCTTTCTTT	CASSRDRVNTEAFF